This TCR beta chain was observed in a study of blood T cell repertoires in COVID-19. The overall study: COVID-19 samples, acute and convalescent, were from the United States, Italy and Spain.

With 0 bases removed from V and 4 bases from J, the gap between germline ends came to 13 bases. Per the germline V gene, CDR1 is LGHNA and CDR2 is YNFKEQ. The CDR3 length is 16 residues. Repertoires were generated with immunoSEQ multiplex PCR, while TCRdb's copy carries only in-frame clones and drops some. This table has some 70,000 clones, approximately 83% appearing once. Sequencing was done on a sample of peripheral blood. This chain joins TRBV4-2 and TRBJ1-3; D gene unclear. This sequence originates from an older woman with acute or convalescent COVID-19. The CDR3 region is CASSQELSLSGNTIYF. The CDR3 DNA reads TGTGCCAGCAGCCAAGAACTCTCTCTCTCCGGAAACACCATATATTTT.